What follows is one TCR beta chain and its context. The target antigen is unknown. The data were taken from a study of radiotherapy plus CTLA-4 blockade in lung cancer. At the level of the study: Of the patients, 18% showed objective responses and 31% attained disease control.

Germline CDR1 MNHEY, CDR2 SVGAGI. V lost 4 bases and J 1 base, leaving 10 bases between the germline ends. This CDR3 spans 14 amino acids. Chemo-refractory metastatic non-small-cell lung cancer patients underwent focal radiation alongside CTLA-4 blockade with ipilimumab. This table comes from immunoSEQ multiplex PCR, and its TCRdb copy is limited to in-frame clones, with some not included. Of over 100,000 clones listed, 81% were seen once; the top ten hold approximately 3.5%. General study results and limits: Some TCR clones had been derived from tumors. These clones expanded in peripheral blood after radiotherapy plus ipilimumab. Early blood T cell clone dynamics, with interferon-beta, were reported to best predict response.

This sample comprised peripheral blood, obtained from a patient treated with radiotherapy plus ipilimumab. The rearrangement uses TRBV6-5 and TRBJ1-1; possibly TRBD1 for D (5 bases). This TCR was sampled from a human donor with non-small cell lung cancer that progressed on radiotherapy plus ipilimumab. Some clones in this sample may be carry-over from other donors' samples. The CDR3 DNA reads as TGTGCCAGCAGTTTACGACAGCCGAACACTGAAGCTTTCTTT. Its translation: CASSLRQPNTEAFF.